These 9 T cell receptor beta chains were all obtained from the same sample, sequenced in a study of blood T cell repertoires in COVID-19. Only in-frame clones appear in the TCRdb table, and some are missing; sequencing was by immunoSEQ multiplex PCR. This table has approximately 410,000 clones, about nine tenths appearing once. Sequenced input: peripheral blood. The receptors stem from a woman in her 30s with active or convalescent COVID-19.

The chain has TRBV18 and TRBJ1-1; 8 nucleotides line up with TRBD1. This CDR3 has 12 amino acids. Looked up from germline, CDR1 is KGHSH and CDR2 is LQKENI. The V and J ends lost 4 bases and 10 bases, in that order; junction bases with no gene match: 5. The CDR3, as DNA: TGTGCCAGCTCACAACTTACAGGGGGAGCTTTCTTT. Protein product: CASSQLTGGAFF.

V is TRBV27 and J is TRBJ2-5; D is perhaps TRBD1 (6 bases). Germline lookup yields CDR1 MNHEY and CDR2 SMNVEV (reference sequence). Trimming shortened V by 5 bases and J by 2 bases, and 12 bases separated the two germline ends. The CDR3 runs 14 residues. The CDR3, as DNA: TGTGCCAGCAGTCTCCGGGACACACAAGAGACCCAGTACTTC. This translates into CASSLRDTQETQYF.

The chain is built from TRBV4-1 and TRBJ1-2; maybe TRBD1 (6 bases). The CDR3 contains 11 residues. The germline V gene has CDR1 MGHRA and CDR2 YSYEKL. The V and J ends lost 3 bases and 12 bases respectively, with 11 bases between them. The CDR3: CASSHGQGNTF. DNA of the CDR3: TGCGCCAGCAGCCACGGGCAGGGGAACACCTTC.

This clone was seen only once. The chain links TRBV10-3 to TRBJ1-1; maybe TRBD1 (6 bases). The CDR3 sequence is 15 residues long. The V end lost 4 bases, the J end lost 4 bases, and 16 bases lay between the germline ends. The germline gives CDR1 ENHRY, CDR2 SYGVKD. CDR3 coding DNA: TGTGCCATCAGTGGGGCAGGGGTTGACACCACTGAAGCTTTCTTT. This gives the protein CAISGAGVDTTEAFF.

The V gene is TRBV2, the J gene TRBJ2-7; 8 nucleotides agree with TRBD2. The J segment lost 1 base and the V segment lost 4 bases, leaving 3 bases of the junction unmatched. The CDR3 is 14 residues long. Germline V lookup: CDR1 SNHLY, CDR2 FYNNEI. The CDR3 loop is CASSVREGSYEQYF. As DNA, the CDR3 is TGTGCCAGCAGTGTACGGGAGGGGTCCTACGAGCAGTACTTC.

The CDR3 nucleotides read TGTGCCAGCGGGACTAGCGGACAATACGAGCAGTACTTC. This gives the protein CASGTSGQYEQYF. This chain links TRBV19 with TRBJ2-7; 11 bases map to TRBD2. The germline V gene has CDR1 LNHDA and CDR2 SQIVND (reference sequence). The CDR3 has 13 residues. J lost 4 bases, V lost 9 bases, and 5 bases had no gene match.

V and J are TRBV19 and TRBJ1-4; D possibly corresponds to TRBD1 (5 bases). Trimming left V 6 bases short and J 3 bases short, with 11 bases between. Germline V CDR1 and CDR2: LNHDA, SQIVND (reference sequence). The CDR3 length is 14 residues. The CDR3 is CASSVTAANEKLFF. CDR3 coding DNA: TGTGCCAGTAGCGTGACAGCTGCTAATGAAAAACTGTTTTTT.

V and J are TRBV5-6 and TRBJ2-3, with 9 bases aligning to TRBD1. Germline lookup yields CDR1 SGHDT and CDR2 YYEEEE. CDR3 size: 18 residues. With 4 bases clipped from V and 1 base from J, the junction kept 13 bases outside the gene matches. CDR3 sequence reads: CASSPALGRTGGTDTQYF. The CDR3, as DNA: TGTGCCAGCAGCCCCGCTCTGGGCAGGACAGGGGGCACAGATACGCAGTATTTT.

This chain uses TRBV2 with TRBJ2-2; 7 positions match TRBD1. The CDR3 extends over 15 amino acids. Germline assignment: CDR1 SNHLY and CDR2 FYNNEI. The CDR3 protein is CAERYGEGGHGELFF. The CDR3 region has the DNA TGTGCGGAGCGGTACGGAGAAGGGGGCCACGGGGAGCTGTTTTTT.